This T cell receptor beta chain was captured by sequencing in a study of T cell repertoires in cytomegalovirus infection. Study summary: The authors relied on CMV epitopes, both recently identified HLA-C-restricted and well-studied HLA-B-restricted. In public TCR beta signatures, there were indications of both CMV infection and matching HLA type.

The CDR3 runs 16 residues. V shed 6 bases and J 5 bases; nucleotides not matched to a gene: 7. Germline V gives CDR1 LGHNT, CDR2 FRNRAP. Study-wide points: Of the TCR beta families, the public ones yielded a cumulative frequency that identified carriers of CMV plus the relevant HLA. It was HLA-C-restricted CMV-specific TCR beta clonotypes that dominated the response ex vivo.

TCRdb re-called the reads with MiXCR, one entry per CDR3 protein. The table shows a few hundred thousand distinct CDR3 sequences, with approximately 40% occurring only once. This clonotype was counted between two and nine times. Its cognate antigen is unknown. This receptor was identified in a human donor in good health (CMV status not recorded). Some clones in this sample may be carry-over from other donors' samples. This sample comprised cultured PBMCs, obtained from culture after CMV antigen stimulation. The chain joins TRBV12-5 to TRBJ2-2, with 12 bases lining up with TRBD2. The CDR3 here is CASGLTSGRYTGELFF. In DNA form, the CDR3 reads TGTGCTAGTGGATTGACTAGCGGGAGATATACCGGGGAGCTGTTTTTT.